Following are 21 T cell receptor beta chains from one sample sequenced in a study of T cells after posttransplantation cyclophosphamide. Produced via immunoSEQ multiplex PCR; TCRdb's table is partial and in-frame only. The sample has thousands of clones; around four fifths are singletons. Busulfan-fludarabine conditioning, marrow transplant, and cyclophosphamide on days +3 and +4 were administered. Specimen: CD4+ T cells sorted from blood, collected 1162 days after allogeneic stem cell transplant with posttransplant cyclophosphamide. The origin of the receptors is a female patient in her forties or fifties who received an allogeneic stem cell transplant from a related donor, was CMV-positive, and had no GVHD. These T cells may partly come from the graft donor.

A few counts support this clone. Within the sample, other DNA sequences also encode this same CDR3. The chain uses TRBV19 and TRBJ1-6; 8 bases are a match to TRBD1. The CDR3 totals 14 residues. In germline, CDR1 is LNHDA, CDR2 SQIVND (reference sequence). The V and J ends lost 5 bases and 6 bases, in that order; junction bases with no gene match: 3. The CDR3 here is CASSQTGGNSPLHF. In DNA form, the CDR3 reads TGTGCCAGTAGTCAAACAGGGGGTAATTCACCCCTCCACTTT.

This chain links TRBV25-1 with TRBJ1-2; no clear D. The length of the CDR3 is 14 residues. Trimming removed 4 bases at V and 4 bases at J, with 13 bases between. The germline V gene encodes CDR1 MGHDK and CDR2 SYGVNS. The CDR3 DNA is TGTGCCAGCAGTGCAAATATTCCGGGCTATGGCTACACCTTC. This encodes CASSANIPGYGYTF.

This clone was observed a single time. This sequence joins TRBV6-6 and TRBJ1-2; 9 bases fit TRBD1. CDR1 and CDR2 (germline): MNHNY, SVGAGI (reference sequence). The J segment lost 6 bases and the V segment lost 7 bases, leaving 3 bases of the junction unmatched. The CDR3 length is 12 residues. The CDR3 is CASTRDRDGYTF. CDR3 in DNA: TGTGCCAGCACAAGGGACAGGGATGGCTACACCTTC.

The gene calls are TRBV5-6 and TRBJ1-5; D call uncertain. V dropped 0 bases and J dropped 5 bases, with 12 bases sitting between them. Germline CDR1 and CDR2: SGHDT and YYEEEE. The CDR3 covers 15 residues. The CDR3 reads CASSLVGQEDQPQHF. The CDR3, as DNA: TGTGCCAGCAGCTTGGTAGGGCAGGAGGATCAGCCCCAGCATTTT.

The rearrangement uses TRBV5-1 and TRBJ2-3; TRBD2 agrees at 10 bases. Germline V gene lookup returns CDR1 SGHRS and CDR2 YFSETQ. CDR3 length: 15 amino acids. V lost 0 bases and J lost 4; bases outside the gene matches: 2. The CDR3 DNA is TGCGCCAGCAGCTTGGGAAGCGGGGGGGCAGATACGCAGTATTTT. It is translated as CASSLGSGGADTQYF. Full variable domain (outside the CDR3, taken from reference TRBV5-1 and TRBJ2-3): KAGVTQTPRYLIKTRGQQVTLSCSPISGHRSVSWYQQTPGQGLQFLFEYFSETQRNKGNFPGRFSGRQFSNSRSEMNVSTLELGDSALYLCASSLGSGGADTQYFGPGTRLTVL.

The chain uses TRBV27 and TRBJ2-7; perhaps TRBD2 as D (6 bases). Germline V lookup: CDR1 MNHEY, CDR2 SMNVEV (reference sequence). The CDR3 sequence is 15 residues long. Trimming shortened V by 5 bases and J by 3 bases, and 17 bases separated the two germline ends. The CDR3 DNA is TGTGCCAGCAGTATCACCGGGAGTGAATACTACGAGCAGTACTTC. Its translation: CASSITGSEYYEQYF.

Note on this clone: The sample has other DNA sequences that encode this CDR3 too. The genes are TRBV7-9 and TRBJ1-2, with D perhaps TRBD1 (5 bases). Germline CDR1 and CDR2: SEHNR and FQNEAQ (reference sequence). The germline V and J ends were trimmed by 0 bases and 4 bases, with 24 bases remaining between them. This CDR3 has 19 residues. CDR3 sequence: CASSLASWFHGTGTYGYTF. Here the CDR3 DNA reads TGTGCCAGCAGCTTAGCGTCTTGGTTTCATGGGACTGGGACCTATGGCTACACCTTC.

This chain links TRBV7-9 with TRBJ1-4, with D maybe TRBD1 (5 bases). The germline gives CDR1 SEHNR, CDR2 FQNEAQ (reference sequence). Trimming pared 1 base from V and 5 bases from J, leaving 17 bases between. The CDR3 is 17 amino acids. The CDR3 reads CASSLVVGRALNEKLFF. CDR3 nucleotides: TGTGCCAGCAGCTTAGTGGTTGGCAGGGCCCTCAATGAAAAACTGTTTTTT. The variable domain in full, with the rest retrieved from reference TRBV7-9 and TRBJ1-4, is DTGVSQNPRHKITKRGQNVTFRCDPISEHNRLYWYRQTLGQGPEFLTYFQNEAQLEKSRLLSDRFSAERPKGSFSTLEIQRTEQGDSAMYLCASSLVVGRALNEKLFFGSGTQLSVL.

The gene calls are TRBV7-9 and TRBJ2-7, with D perhaps TRBD1 (5 bases). Germline V gene data show CDR1 as SEHNR and CDR2 as FQNEAQ (reference sequence). V gave up 4 bases and J gave up 0 bases, with 13 bases separating them. The CDR3 spans 15 residues. The CDR3 loop reads CASSSNLGRSYEQYF. CDR3 DNA sequence: TGTGCCAGCAGCTCAAATCTGGGGCGCTCCTACGAGCAGTACTTC.

This chain uses TRBV28 with TRBJ1-2; 8 nucleotides match TRBD1. The CDR3 sequence is 15 residues long. After removal of 7 bases from V and 1 base from J, the junction contained 8 bases not matched to a gene. Germline V lookup: CDR1 MDHEN, CDR2 SYDVKM. CDR3 protein: CASIQQGVHNYGYTF. The CDR3 DNA reads TGTGCCAGCATTCAACAGGGGGTCCATAACTATGGCTACACCTTC.

This chain uses TRBV5-1 with TRBJ2-3; TRBD1 agrees at 7 bases. The germline gives CDR1 SGHRS, CDR2 YFSETQ. The J segment lost 0 bases and the V segment lost 3 bases, leaving 4 bases of the junction unmatched. This CDR3 comprises 15 residues. The DNA for the CDR3 is TGCGCCAGCAGCTGGGAGACAGGGAGCACAGATACGCAGTATTTT. Protein product: CASSWETGSTDTQYF.

This clone was picked up one time. This chain uses TRBV6-6 with TRBJ1-1; D may be TRBD1 (6 bases). Germline loops: CDR1 MNHNY, CDR2 SVGAGI (reference sequence). CDR3 size: 14 residues. Between the trimmed V and J ends, which lost 11 bases and 6 bases, there was a span of 22 bases. For the CDR3, the DNA is TGTGCCGCTGGTCAGGGGTGGGGCAGTTCTGAAGCTTTCTTT. This sequence encodes CAAGQGWGSSEAFF.

This chain's CDR3 is CASSPGGLAGTAEETQYF. CDR3 nucleotide sequence: TGTGCCAGCAGCCCAGGGGGACTAGCGGGGACCGCCGAAGAGACCCAGTACTTC. V usage is TRBV11-3 and J usage is TRBJ2-5; 13 bases line up with TRBD2. The J segment lost 3 bases and the V segment lost 5 bases, leaving 12 bases of the junction unmatched. The CDR3 is 18 amino acids. Germline CDR1 reads SGHNT; CDR2 reads YENEEA. The full variable domain, completed using reference TRBV11-3 and TRBJ2-5, is EAGVVQSPRYKIIEKKQPVAFWCNPISGHNTLYWYLQNLGQGPELLIRYENEEAVDDSQLPKDRFSAERLKGVDSTLKIQPAELGDSAVYLCASSPGGLAGTAEETQYFGPGTRLLVL.

This clone has just one count. The chain recombines TRBV10-3 with TRBJ2-5; TRBD1 is a possible D gene (6 bases). V lost 0 bases and J lost 3, with 11 bases in between. Germline lookup yields CDR1 ENHRY and CDR2 SYGVKD. The CDR3 sequence is 15 residues long. CDR3 sequence (DNA): TGTGCCATCAGTGAGTCGGGCAGGGGAAAAGAGACCCAGTACTTC. This codes for CAISESGRGKETQYF.

The chain joins TRBV7-8 to TRBJ2-1; 9 nucleotides agree with TRBD1. CDR3 size: 14 residues. The V segment lost 5 bases and the J segment 6 bases; nucleotides outside the gene matches: 5. Germline V gene data show CDR1 as SGHVS and CDR2 as FQNEAQ. CDR3 bases: TGTGCCAGCAGCACCGACAGGGGGGCCAATGAGCAGTTCTTC. This codes for CASSTDRGANEQFF.

This chain uses TRBV9 with TRBJ2-3; 7 bases agree with TRBD2. V shed 1 base, J shed 1 base, and the junction held 3 bases outside the gene matches. CDR1 and CDR2 (germline): SGDLS, YYNGEE. The CDR3 is made up of 15 amino acids. DNA for the CDR3: TGTGCCAGCAGCGTATGGGGGGGAGGCACAGATACGCAGTATTTT. This gives the protein CASSVWGGGTDTQYF. Full variable domain (missing parts from reference TRBV9 and TRBJ2-3): DSGVTQTPKHLITATGQRVTLRCSPRSGDLSVYWYQQSLDQGLQFLIQYYNGEERAKGNILERFSAQQFPDLHSELNLSSLELGDSALYFCASSVWGGGTDTQYFGPGTRLTVL.

The V gene is TRBV7-8, the J gene TRBJ2-2, with TRBD2 matching over 13 bases. With V trimmed by 4 bases and J by 7 bases, 9 bases remained unmatched. Germline CDR1 reads SGHVS; CDR2 reads FQNEAQ. The CDR3 extends over 17 amino acids. CDR3 residues: CASSSTLAGGLNGELFF. The CDR3 DNA is TGTGCCAGCAGCTCGACACTAGCGGGGGGGCTTAACGGGGAGCTGTTTTTT.

The rearrangement links TRBV7-8 to TRBJ1-1; 7 bases fit TRBD1. The V segment lost 0 bases and the J segment 3 bases; nucleotides outside the gene matches: 4. The CDR3 loop spans 15 amino acids. Germline CDR1 SGHVS, CDR2 FQNEAQ. The CDR3 reads CASSLATGKDTEAFF. The CDR3 coding sequence is TGTGCCAGCAGCTTAGCGACAGGGAAGGACACTGAAGCTTTCTTT.

The chain has TRBV6-1 and TRBJ1-1, with a tentative D call TRBD1 (5 bases). Trimming removed 4 bases at V and 5 bases at J, with 11 bases between. Per the germline V gene, CDR1 is MNHNS and CDR2 is SASEGT. The CDR3 has 13 amino acids. CDR3 DNA sequence: TGTGCCAGCAGTGTGGGGAGGGGAACTGAAGCTTTCTTT. Protein product: CASSVGRGTEAFF.

The chain carries TRBV5-1 and TRBJ2-5, with 7 bases identical to TRBD1. CDR1 is SGHRS, CDR2 YFSETQ, per germline. The CDR3 is 14 residues long. J lost 1 base, V lost 4 bases, and 4 bases had no gene match. CDR3 amino acids: CASSITGAQETQYF. Here the CDR3 DNA reads TGCGCCAGCAGCATCACAGGGGCCCAAGAGACCCAGTACTTC.

This clone was found once. The chain has TRBV4-3 and TRBJ1-2; D gene uncertain. The ends were cut back, 4 bases at V and 5 bases at J, with 20 bases in the middle. The CDR3 has 16 residues. From germline, CDR1 is LGHNA and CDR2 YSLEER. CDR3 nucleotide sequence: TGCGCCAGCAGCCTCGGGCCCGGGAGAGTCCCTTATGGCTACACCTTC. Its protein is CASSLGPGRVPYGYTF.